This T cell receptor beta chain was recovered during a study of blood T cell repertoires in COVID-19. Patients in Seattle were enrolled during active infection, then followed longitudinally. After removal of 4 bases from V and 5 bases from J, the junction contained 7 bases not matched to a gene. The CDR3 has 14 residues. Per the germline V gene, CDR1 is SGHKS and CDR2 is YYEKEE (reference sequence). Libraries were prepared by immunoSEQ multiplex PCR; TCRdb keeps only in-frame clonotypes and omits some of them. The data contain under 550,000 clones, around 90% of them singletons. The genes are TRBV5-5 and TRBJ1-2, with 8 bases identical to TRBD1. Source material: peripheral blood. This TCR derives from a man younger than 35 with COVID-19, enrolled during active disease. The CDR3 is CASSTTGGGYGYTF. The CDR3 DNA sequence: TGTGCCAGCAGCACAACAGGGGGAGGGTATGGCTACACCTTC.